Given below is one T cell receptor beta chain in context. Per the authors' pipeline: Reference gene primer amplification yielded estimated nucleated cell counts. Here immunoSEQ multiplex PCR was the method, and the copy in TCRdb shows in-frame clones only, minus some. The V and J calls and clone size come from that table; D and trimming were worked out from the DNA. The sample contains around 130,000 clones, around 90% of which appear only once. CDR3 length equals 14 residues. V was pared by 1 base and J by 7 bases, with 7 bases of the junction left unmatched. Germline CDR1 reads GTSNPN; CDR2 reads SVGIG (reference sequence). The data were obtained in a study of blood T cell repertoires in COVID-19.

The rearrangement joins TRBV30 to TRBJ1-2; 9 bases are shared with TRBD1. The sequence was collected from a human donor in a cohort sampled during active COVID-19. The material sequenced was peripheral blood. CDR3 protein: CAWSAGTGWGGYTF. CDR3 bases: TGTGCCTGGAGTGCCGGGACAGGGTGGGGTGGCTACACCTTC.